This T cell receptor beta chain was obtained from a study of OX40 agonist ivuxolimab in advanced cancers. This clone appeared once. The method was immunoSEQ multiplex PCR; TCRdb's version includes in-frame clones alone and lacks a portion of them. Of 55,000 to 70,000 clones in the sample, roughly 85% were seen once. The sequencing used CD4+ or CD8+ T cells sorted from blood, collected in a trial of the OX40 agonist ivuxolimab. This TCR was recovered from an adult with an advanced solid tumor such as melanoma, head and neck, liver or kidney cancer.

The CDR3 loop reads CASSHPGLDNEQFF. The CDR3, as DNA: TGTGCCAGCAGCCATCCAGGACTAGATAATGAGCAGTTCTTC. V is TRBV7-3 and J is TRBJ2-1; 7 positions agree with TRBD2. The germline CDR1 and CDR2 sequences are SGHTA and FQGTGA. CDR3 length equals 14 residues. J gave up 7 bases and V 5 bases, and 8 bases lay outside the gene matches.